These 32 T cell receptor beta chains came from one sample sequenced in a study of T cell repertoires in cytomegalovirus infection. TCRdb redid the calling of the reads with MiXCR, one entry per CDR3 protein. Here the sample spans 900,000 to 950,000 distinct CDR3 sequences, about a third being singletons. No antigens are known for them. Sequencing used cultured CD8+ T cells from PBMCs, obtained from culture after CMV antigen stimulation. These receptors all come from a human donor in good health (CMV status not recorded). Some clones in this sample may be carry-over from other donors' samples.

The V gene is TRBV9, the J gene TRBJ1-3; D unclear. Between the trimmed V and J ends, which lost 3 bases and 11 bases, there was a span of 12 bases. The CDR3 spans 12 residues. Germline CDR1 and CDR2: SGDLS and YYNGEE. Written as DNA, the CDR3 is TGTGCCAGCAGCGAGCGGTGGACCCCCATATATTTT. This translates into CASSERWTPIYF.

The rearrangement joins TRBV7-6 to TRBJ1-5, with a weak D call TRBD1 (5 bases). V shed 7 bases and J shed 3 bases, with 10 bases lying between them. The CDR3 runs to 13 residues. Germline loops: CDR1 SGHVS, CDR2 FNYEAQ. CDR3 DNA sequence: TGTGCCAGCAATGGGGCAGCCAATCAGCCCCAGCATTTT. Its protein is CASNGAANQPQHF.

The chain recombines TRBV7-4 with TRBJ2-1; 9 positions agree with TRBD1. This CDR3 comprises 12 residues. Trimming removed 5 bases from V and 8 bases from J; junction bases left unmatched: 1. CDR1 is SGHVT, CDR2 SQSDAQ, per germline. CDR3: CASSGQGYEQFF. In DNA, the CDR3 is TGTGCCAGCAGCGGACAGGGGTATGAGCAGTTCTTC.

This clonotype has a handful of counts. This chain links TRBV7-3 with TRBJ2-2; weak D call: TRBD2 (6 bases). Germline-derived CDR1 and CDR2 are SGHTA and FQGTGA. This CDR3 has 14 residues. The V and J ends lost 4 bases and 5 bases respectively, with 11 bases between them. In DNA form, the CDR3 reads TGTGCCAGCAGCTCGGGGGAGTATACCGGGGAGCTGTTTTTT. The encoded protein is CASSSGEYTGELFF. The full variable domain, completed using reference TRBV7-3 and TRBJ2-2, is GAGVSQTPSNKVTEKGKYVELRCDPISGHTALYWYRQSLGQGPEFLIYFQGTGAADDSGLPNDRFFAVRPEGSVSTLKIQRTERGDSAVYLCASSSGEYTGELFFGEGSRLTVL.

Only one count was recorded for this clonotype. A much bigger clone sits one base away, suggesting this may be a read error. Here the CDR3 reads CASGYYNEQFF. In nucleotides, the CDR3 is TGTGCTAGTGGTTACTACAATGAGCAGTTCTTC. V and J are TRBV12-5 and TRBJ2-1; D not resolved. Germline V gene lookup returns CDR1 LGHNT and CDR2 FRNRAP. This CDR3 is 11 amino acids long. Deletions cut 4 bases from V and 3 bases from J, with 1 base between.

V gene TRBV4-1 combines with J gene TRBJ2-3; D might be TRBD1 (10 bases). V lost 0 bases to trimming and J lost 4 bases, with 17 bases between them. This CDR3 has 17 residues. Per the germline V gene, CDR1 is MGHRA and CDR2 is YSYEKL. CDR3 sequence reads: CASSQESGGTGADTQYF. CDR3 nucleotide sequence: TGCGCCAGCAGCCAAGAAAGCGGGGGGACAGGGGCAGATACGCAGTATTTT.

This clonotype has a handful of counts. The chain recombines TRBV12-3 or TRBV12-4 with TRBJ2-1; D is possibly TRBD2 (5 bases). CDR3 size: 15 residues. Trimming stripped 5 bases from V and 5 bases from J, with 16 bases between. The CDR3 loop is CASSIGDGLNNEQFF. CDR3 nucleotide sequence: TGTGCCAGCAGTATCGGGGATGGACTTAACAATGAGCAGTTCTTC.

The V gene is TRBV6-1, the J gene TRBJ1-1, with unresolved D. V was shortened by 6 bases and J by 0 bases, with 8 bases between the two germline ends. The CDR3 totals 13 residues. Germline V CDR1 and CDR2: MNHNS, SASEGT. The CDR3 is CASRATLNTEAFF. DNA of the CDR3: TGTGCCAGCAGGGCTACCCTGAACACTGAAGCTTTCTTT.

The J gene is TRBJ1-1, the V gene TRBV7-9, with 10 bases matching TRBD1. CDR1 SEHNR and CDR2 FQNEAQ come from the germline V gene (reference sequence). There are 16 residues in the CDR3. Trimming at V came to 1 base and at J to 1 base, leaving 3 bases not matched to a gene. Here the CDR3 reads CASSLETGGWNTEAFF. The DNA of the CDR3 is TGTGCCAGCAGCTTAGAGACAGGGGGCTGGAACACTGAAGCTTTCTTT.

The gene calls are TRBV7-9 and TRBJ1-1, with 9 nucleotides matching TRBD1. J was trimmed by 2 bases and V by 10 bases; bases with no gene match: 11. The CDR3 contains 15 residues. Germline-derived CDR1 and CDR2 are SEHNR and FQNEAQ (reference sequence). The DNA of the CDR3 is TGTGCCATCTGGGACAGGGAGGGAGGTAACACTGAAGCTTTCTTT. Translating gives CAIWDREGGNTEAFF.

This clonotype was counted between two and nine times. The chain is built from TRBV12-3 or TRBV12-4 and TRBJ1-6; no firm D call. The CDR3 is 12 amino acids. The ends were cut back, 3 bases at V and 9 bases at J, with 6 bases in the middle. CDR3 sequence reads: CASSFLGSPLHF. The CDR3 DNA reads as TGTGCCAGCAGTTTTCTAGGTTCACCCCTCCACTTT.

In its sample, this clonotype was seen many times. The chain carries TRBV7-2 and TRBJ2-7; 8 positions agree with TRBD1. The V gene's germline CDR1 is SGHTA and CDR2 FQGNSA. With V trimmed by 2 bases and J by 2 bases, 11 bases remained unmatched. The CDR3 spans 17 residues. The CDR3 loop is CASSLNLRDRTTYEQYV. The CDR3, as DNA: TGTGCCAGCAGCTTAAATCTCCGGGACAGGACTACCTACGAGCAGTACGTC.

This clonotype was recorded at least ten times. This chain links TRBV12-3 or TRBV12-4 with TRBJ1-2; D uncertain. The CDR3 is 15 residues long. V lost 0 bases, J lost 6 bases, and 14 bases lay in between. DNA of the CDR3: TGTGCCAGCAGTTTAGCCCCGGGGTCCTCTCATGGCTACACCTTC. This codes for CASSLAPGSSHGYTF.

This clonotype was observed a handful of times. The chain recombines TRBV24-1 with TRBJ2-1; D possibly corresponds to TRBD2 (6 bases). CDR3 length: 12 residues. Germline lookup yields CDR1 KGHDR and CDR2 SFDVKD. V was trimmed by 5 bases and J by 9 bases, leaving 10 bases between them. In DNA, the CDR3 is TGTGCCACCAGTGGGGGAGGTCTTGAGCAGTTCTTC. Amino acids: CATSGGGLEQFF.

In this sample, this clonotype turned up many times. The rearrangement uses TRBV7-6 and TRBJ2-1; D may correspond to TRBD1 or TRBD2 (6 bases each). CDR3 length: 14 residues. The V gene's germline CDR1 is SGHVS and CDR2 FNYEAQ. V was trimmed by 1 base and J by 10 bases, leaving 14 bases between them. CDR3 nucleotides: TGTGCCAGCAGCTTAGGGAAGGGGGGCTTAGAGCAGTTCTTC. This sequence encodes CASSLGKGGLEQFF.

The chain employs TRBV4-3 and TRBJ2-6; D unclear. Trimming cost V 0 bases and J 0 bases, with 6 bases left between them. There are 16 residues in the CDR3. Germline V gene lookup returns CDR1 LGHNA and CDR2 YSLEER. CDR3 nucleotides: TGCGCCAGCAGCCAAGATCTCTACTCTGGGGCCAACGTCCTGACTTTC. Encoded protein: CASSQDLYSGANVLTF.

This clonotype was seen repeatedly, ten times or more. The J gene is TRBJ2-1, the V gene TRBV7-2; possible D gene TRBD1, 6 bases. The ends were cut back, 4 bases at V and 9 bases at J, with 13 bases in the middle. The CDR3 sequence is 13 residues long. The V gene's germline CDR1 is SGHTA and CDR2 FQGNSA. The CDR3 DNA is TGTGCCAGCAGCTGGACAACAGGGAGTGAGCAGTTCTTC. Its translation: CASSWTTGSEQFF.

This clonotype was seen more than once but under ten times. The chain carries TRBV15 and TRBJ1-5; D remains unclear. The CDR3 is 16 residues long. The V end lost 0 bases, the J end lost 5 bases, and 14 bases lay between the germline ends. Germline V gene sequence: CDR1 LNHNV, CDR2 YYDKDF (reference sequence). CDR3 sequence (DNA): TGTGCCACCAGCAGAGATCTCGACCCCGGGTATCAGCCCCAGCATTTT. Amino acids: CATSRDLDPGYQPQHF.

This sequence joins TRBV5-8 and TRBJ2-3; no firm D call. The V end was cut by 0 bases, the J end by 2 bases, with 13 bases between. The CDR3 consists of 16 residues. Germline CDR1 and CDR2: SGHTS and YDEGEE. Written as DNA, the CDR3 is TGTGCCAGCAGCTTGGCCTCGCGGCCCCCCACAGATACGCAGTATTTT. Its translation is CASSLASRPPTDTQYF.

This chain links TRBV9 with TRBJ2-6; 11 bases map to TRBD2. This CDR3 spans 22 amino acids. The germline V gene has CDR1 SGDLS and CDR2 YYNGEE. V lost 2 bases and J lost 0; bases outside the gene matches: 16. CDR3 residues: CASSVSQTSGGGPLSGANVLTF. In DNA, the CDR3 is TGTGCCAGCAGCGTCTCTCAAACTAGCGGGGGTGGCCCCCTCTCTGGGGCCAACGTCCTGACTTTC.

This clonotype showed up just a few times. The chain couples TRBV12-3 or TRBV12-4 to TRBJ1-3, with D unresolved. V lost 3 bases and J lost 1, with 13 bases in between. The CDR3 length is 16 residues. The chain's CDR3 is CASSFKDGGSGNTIYF. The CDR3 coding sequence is TGTGCCAGCAGTTTTAAGGACGGAGGATCTGGAAACACCATATATTTT.

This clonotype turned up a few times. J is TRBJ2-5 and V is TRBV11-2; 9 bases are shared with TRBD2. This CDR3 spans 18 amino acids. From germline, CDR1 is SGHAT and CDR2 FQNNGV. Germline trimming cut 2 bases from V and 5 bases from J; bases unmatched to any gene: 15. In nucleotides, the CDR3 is TGTGCCAGCAGCTTAAGGGGAGCGGGGGGTCCCGGGGTGGAGACCCAGTACTTC. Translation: CASSLRGAGGPGVETQYF.

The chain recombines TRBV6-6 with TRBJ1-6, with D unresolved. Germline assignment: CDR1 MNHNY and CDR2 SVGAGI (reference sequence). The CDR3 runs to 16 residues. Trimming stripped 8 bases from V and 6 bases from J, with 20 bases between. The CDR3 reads CASGTRLGPVNSPLHF. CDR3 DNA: TGTGCCAGCGGAACCCGACTAGGGCCTGTTAATTCACCCCTCCACTTT.

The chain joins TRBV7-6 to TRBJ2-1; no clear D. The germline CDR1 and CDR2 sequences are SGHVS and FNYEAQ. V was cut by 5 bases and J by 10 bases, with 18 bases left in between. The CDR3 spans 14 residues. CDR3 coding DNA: TGTGCCAGCAGCCAGAGTGGGTACTTCTCAGAGCAGTTCTTC. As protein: CASSQSGYFSEQFF. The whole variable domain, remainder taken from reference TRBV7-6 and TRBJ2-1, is GAGVSQSPRYKVTKRGQDVALRCDPISGHVSLYWYRQALGQGPEFLTYFNYEAQQDKSGLPNDRFSAERPEGSISTLTIQRTEQRDSAMYRCASSQSGYFSEQFFGPGTRLTVL.

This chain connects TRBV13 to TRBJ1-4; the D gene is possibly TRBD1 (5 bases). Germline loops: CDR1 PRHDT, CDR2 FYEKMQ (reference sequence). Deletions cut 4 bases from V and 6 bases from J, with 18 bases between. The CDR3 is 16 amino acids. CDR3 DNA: TGTGCCAGCAGCTCAGCCCTCCAGGCAGGGTATGAAAAACTGTTTTTT. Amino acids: CASSSALQAGYEKLFF.

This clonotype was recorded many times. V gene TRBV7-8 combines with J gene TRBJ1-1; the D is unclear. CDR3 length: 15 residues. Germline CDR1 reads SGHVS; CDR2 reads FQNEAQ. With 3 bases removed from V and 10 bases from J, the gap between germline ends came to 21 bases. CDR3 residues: CASSFGPSQNPGAFF. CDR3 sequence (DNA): TGTGCCAGCAGCTTCGGCCCATCTCAAAACCCCGGAGCTTTCTTT.

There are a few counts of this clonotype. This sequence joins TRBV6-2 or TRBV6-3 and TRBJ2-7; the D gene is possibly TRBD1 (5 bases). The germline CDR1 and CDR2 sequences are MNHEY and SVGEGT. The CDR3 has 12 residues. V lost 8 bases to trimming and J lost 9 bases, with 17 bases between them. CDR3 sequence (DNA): TGTGCCAGCGGGCAGGGCTTACGAGTGCAGTACGTC. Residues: CASGQGLRVQYV.

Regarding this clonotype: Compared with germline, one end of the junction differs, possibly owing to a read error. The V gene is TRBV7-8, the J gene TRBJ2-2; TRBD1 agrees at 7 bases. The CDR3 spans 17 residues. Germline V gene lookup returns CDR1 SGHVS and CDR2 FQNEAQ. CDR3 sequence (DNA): TGTGCCAGCAGCTCGACAGGGTCAGGTTGGAACATCGGGGAGCTGTTTTTT. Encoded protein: CASSSTGSGWNIGELFF.

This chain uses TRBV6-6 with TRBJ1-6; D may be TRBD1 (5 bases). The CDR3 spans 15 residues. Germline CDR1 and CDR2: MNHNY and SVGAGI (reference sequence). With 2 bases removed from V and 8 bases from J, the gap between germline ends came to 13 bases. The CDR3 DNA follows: TGTGCCAGCAGTTACGTCCGGCGAGGGGATTCACCCCTCCACTTT. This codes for CASSYVRRGDSPLHF.

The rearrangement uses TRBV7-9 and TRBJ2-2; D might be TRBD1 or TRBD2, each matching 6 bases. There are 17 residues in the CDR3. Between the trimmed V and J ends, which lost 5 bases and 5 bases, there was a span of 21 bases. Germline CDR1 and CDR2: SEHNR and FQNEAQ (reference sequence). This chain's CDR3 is CASSVSGDRRRTGELFF. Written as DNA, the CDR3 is TGTGCCAGCAGCGTATCGGGAGACAGGAGAAGGACCGGGGAGCTGTTTTTT.

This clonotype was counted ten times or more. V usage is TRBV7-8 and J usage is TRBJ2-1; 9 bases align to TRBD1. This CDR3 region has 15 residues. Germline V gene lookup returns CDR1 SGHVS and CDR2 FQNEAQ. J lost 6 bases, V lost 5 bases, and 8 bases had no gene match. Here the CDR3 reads CASSLTGGSGNEQFF. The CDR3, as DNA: TGTGCCAGCAGCCTTACAGGGGGCAGTGGCAATGAGCAGTTCTTC.

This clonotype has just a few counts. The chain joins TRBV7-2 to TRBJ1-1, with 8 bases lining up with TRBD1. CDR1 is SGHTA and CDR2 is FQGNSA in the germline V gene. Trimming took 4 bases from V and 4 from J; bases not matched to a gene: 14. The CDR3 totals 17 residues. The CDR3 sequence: CASSSWAQTGVGTEAFF. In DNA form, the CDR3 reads TGTGCCAGCAGCTCGTGGGCACAGACAGGGGTCGGCACTGAAGCTTTCTTT.